This TCR beta chain is drawn from a study of T cell responses to AZD1222 COVID-19 vaccine. Study results and limitations: Reportedly, nearly half of unique spike TCRs recognized epitopes outside B.1.351/B.1.1.7 mutations.

The table came from immunoSEQ multiplex PCR; TCRdb's copy has only in-frame clones and leaves some out. The top ten hold approximately 19% of the sample, which has about 100,000 clones, approximately 90% seen once. Remarks on this clone: Its antigen is as yet unknown.

The V segment lost 5 bases and the J segment 4 bases; nucleotides outside the gene matches: 5. The CDR3 is made up of 14 amino acids. The germline CDR1 and CDR2 sequences are SGHVS and FNYEAQ. The clonotype originates from an adult in good health. The rearrangement links TRBV7-6 to TRBJ1-1, with 9 bases that match TRBD1. Sequencing used peripheral blood, obtained on day 0 of AZD1222 vaccination. The CDR3 sequence: CASSAPGQGTEAFF. CDR3 DNA sequence: TGTGCCAGCAGCGCCCCGGGACAGGGCACTGAAGCTTTCTTT.